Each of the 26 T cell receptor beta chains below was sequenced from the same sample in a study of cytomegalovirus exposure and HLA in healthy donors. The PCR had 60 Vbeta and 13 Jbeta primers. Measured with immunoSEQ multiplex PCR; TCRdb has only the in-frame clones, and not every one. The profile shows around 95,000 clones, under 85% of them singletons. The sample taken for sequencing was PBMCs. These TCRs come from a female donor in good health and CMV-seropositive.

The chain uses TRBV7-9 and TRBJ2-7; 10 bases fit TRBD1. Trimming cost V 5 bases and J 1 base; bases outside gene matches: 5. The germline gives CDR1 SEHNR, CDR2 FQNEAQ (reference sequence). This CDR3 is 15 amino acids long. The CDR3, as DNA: TGTGCCAGCAGCCCGGGACAGGGGAGGTCCTACGAGCAGTACTTC. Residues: CASSPGQGRSYEQYF.

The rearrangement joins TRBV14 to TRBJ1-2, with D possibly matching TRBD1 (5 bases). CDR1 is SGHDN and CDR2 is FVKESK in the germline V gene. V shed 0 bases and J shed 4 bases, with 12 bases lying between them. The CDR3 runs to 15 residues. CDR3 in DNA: TGTGCCAGCAGCCAAGAGGGGCAGGGTTCCTATGGCTACACCTTC. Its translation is CASSQEGQGSYGYTF.

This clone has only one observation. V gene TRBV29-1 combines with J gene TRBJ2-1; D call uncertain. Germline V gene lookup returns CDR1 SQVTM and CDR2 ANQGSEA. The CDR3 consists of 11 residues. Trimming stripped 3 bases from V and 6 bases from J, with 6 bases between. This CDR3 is CSVEVSNEQFF. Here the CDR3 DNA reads TGCAGCGTTGAGGTTAGCAATGAGCAGTTCTTC.

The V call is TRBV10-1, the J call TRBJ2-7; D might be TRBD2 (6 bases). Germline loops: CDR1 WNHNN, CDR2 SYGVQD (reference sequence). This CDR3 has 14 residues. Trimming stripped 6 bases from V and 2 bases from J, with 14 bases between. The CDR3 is CASRKTGDPYEQYF. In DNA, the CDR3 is TGCGCCAGCAGAAAGACGGGAGACCCCTACGAGCAGTACTTC.

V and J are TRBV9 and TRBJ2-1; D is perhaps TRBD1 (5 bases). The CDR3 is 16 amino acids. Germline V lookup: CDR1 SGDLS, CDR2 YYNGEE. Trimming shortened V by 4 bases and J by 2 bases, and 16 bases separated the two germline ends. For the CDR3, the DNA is TGTGCCAGCAGCCAGCCAGGGTTAATGCCCTACAATGAGCAGTTCTTC. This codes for CASSQPGLMPYNEQFF.

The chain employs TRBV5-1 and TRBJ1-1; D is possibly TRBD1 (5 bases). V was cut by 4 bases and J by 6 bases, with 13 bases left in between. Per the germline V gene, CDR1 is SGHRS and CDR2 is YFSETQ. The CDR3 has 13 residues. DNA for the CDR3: TGCGCCAGCAGCGACTTATCGGGGGCTGAAGCTTTCTTT. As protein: CASSDLSGAEAFF.

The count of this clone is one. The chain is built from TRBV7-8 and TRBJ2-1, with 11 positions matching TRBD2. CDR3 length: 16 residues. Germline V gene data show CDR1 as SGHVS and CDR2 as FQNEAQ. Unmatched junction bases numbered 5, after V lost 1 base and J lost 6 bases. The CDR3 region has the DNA TGTGCCAGCAGCTTAGGTTCACTAGCGGGAGTCAATGAGCAGTTCTTC. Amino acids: CASSLGSLAGVNEQFF.

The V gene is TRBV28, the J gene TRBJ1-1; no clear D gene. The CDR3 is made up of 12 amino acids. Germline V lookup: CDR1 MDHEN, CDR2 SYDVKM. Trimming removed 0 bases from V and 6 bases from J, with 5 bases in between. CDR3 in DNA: TGTGCCAGCAGTTTATGGTCGGCTGAAGCTTTCTTT. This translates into CASSLWSAEAFF.

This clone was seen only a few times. The CDR3 region has the DNA TGTGCCAGTAGTATGATGACAGGGGTCAATCAGCCCCAGCATTTT. This translates into CASSMMTGVNQPQHF. V usage is TRBV19 and J usage is TRBJ1-5; 8 nucleotides align to TRBD1. Germline V gene lookup returns CDR1 LNHDA and CDR2 SQIVND (reference sequence). CDR3 size: 15 residues. With 3 bases clipped from V and 3 bases from J, the junction kept 4 bases outside the gene matches.

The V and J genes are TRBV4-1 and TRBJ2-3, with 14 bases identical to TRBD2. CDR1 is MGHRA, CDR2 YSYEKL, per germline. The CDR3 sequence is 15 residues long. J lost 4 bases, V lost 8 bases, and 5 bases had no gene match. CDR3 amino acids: CASQGLAGVSDTQYF. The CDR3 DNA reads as TGCGCCAGCCAGGGACTAGCGGGGGTGTCAGATACGCAGTATTTT.

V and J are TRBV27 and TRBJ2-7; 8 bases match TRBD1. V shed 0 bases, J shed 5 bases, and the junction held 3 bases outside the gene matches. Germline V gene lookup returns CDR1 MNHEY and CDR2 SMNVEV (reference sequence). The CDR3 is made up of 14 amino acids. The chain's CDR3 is CASSLSQGADEQYF. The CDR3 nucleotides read TGTGCCAGCAGTTTATCCCAGGGGGCTGACGAGCAGTACTTC.

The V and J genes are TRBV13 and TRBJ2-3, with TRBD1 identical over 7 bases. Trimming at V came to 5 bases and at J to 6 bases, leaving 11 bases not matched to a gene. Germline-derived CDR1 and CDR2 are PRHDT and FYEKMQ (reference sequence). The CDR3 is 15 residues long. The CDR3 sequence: CASSAPGQSFDTQYF. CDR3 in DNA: TGTGCCAGCAGCGCGCCGGGACAGTCCTTCGATACGCAGTATTTT.

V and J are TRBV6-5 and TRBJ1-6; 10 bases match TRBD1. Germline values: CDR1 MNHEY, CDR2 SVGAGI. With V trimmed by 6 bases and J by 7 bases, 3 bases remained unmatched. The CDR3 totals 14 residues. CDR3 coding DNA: TGTGCCAGCAGGGGGACAGGGGAGAATTCACCCCTCCACTTT. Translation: CASRGTGENSPLHF.

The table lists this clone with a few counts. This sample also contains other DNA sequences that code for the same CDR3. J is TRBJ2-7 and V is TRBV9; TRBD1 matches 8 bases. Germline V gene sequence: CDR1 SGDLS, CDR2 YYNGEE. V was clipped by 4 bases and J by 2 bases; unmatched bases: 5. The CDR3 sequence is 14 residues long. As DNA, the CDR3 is TGTGCCAGCAGCCCTGGGACAGGAGCCTACGAGCAGTACTTC. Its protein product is CASSPGTGAYEQYF.

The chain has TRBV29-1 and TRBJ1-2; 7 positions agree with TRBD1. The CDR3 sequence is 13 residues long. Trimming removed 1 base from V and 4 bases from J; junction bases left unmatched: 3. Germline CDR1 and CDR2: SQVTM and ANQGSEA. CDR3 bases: TGCAGCGTTGAAGGACAGGGAGGCTATGGCTACACCTTC. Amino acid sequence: CSVEGQGGYGYTF. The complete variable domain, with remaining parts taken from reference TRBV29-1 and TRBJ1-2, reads SAVISQKPSRDICQRGTSLTIQCQVDSQVTMMFWYRQQPGQSLTLIATANQGSEATYESGFVIDKFPISRPNLTFSTLTVSNMSPEDSSIYLCSVEGQGGYGYTFGSGTRLTVV.

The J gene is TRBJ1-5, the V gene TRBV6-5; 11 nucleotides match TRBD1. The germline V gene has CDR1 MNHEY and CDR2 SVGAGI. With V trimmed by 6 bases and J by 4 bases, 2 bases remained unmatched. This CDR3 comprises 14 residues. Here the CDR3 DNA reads TGTGCCAGCAGGGGACAGGGGGTGAATCAGCCCCAGCATTTT. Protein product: CASRGQGVNQPQHF.

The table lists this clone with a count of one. CDR3 in DNA: TGTGCCAGCAGCCCACAGGACCTCTACGAGCAGTACTTC. It yields the protein CASSPQDLYEQYF. This rearrangement joins TRBV7-9 to TRBJ2-7, with D maybe TRBD1 (5 bases). The CDR3 is made up of 13 amino acids. Trimming stripped 5 bases from V and 3 bases from J, with 11 bases between. The germline CDR1 and CDR2 sequences are SEHNR and FQNEAQ (reference sequence).

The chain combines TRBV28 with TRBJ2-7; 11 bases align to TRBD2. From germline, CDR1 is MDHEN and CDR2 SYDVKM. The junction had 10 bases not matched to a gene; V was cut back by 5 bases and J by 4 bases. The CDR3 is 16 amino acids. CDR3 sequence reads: CASSTTLAGVDYEQYF. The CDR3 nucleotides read TGTGCCAGCAGTACCACACTAGCGGGAGTAGATTACGAGCAGTACTTC.

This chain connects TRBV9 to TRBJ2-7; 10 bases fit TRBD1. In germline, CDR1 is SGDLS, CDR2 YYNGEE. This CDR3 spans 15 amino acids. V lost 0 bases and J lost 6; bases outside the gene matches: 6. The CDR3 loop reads CASSVEGTGEGEQYF. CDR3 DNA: TGTGCCAGCAGCGTAGAAGGGACAGGGGAAGGCGAGCAGTACTTC.

CDR3 sequence: CASSPKRGSEYGYTF. The CDR3 DNA follows: TGTGCCAGCTCACCAAAAAGGGGCTCTGAATATGGCTACACCTTC. The chain combines TRBV18 with TRBJ1-2; D may be TRBD1 (5 bases). The CDR3 spans 15 residues. V lost 2 bases to trimming and J lost 5 bases, with 15 bases between them. Germline CDR1 KGHSH, CDR2 LQKENI.

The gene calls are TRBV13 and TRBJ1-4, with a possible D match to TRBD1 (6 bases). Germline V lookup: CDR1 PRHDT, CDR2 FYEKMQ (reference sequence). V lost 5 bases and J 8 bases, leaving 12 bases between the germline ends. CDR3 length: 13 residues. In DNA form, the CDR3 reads TGTGCCAGCAGCCTGGACAGAAAAGAAAAACTGTTTTTT. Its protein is CASSLDRKEKLFF. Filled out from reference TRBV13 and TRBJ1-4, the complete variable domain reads AAGVIQSPRHLIKEKRETATLKCYPIPRHDTVYWYQQGPGQDPQFLISFYEKMQSDKGSIPDRFSAQQFSDYHSELNMSSLELGDSALYFCASSLDRKEKLFFGSGTQLSVL.

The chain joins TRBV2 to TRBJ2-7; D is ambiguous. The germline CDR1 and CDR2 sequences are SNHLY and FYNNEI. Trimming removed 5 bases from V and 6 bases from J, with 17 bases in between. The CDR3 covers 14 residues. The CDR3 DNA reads TGTGCCAGCAGTACCCGGTTCTCGCCGGGCGAGCAGTACTTC. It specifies CASSTRFSPGEQYF.

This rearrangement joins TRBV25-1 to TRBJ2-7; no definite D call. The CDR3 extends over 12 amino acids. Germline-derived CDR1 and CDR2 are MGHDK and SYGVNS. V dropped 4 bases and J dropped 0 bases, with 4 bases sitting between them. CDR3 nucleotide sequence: TGTGCCAGCAGTGGCGACTCCTACGAGCAGTACTTC. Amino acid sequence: CASSGDSYEQYF.

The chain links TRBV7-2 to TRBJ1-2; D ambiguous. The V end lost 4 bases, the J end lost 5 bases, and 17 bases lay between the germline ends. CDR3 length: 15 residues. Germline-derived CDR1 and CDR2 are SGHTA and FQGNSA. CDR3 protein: CASSSQPRPKYGYTF. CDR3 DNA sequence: TGTGCCAGCAGCTCCCAACCGAGGCCAAAGTATGGCTACACCTTC.

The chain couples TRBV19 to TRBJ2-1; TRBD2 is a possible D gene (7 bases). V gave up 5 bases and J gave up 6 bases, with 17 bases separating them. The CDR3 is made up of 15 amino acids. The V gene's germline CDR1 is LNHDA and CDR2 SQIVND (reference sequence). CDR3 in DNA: TGTGCCAGTAGTTCTTCGGGGGGCGCCTTCAATGAGCAGTTCTTC. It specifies CASSSSGGAFNEQFF.

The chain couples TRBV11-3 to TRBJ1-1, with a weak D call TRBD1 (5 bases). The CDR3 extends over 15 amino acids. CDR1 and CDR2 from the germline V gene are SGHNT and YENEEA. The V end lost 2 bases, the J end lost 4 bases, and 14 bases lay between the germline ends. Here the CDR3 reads CASSLLIAGTTEAFF. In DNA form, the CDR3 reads TGTGCCAGCAGCTTACTGATCGCGGGGACCACTGAAGCTTTCTTT.